This T cell receptor beta chain appears in the sequencing data of a study of CD8+CD57+ T cells in acquired aplastic anemia. For the study at large: Sorted cells (CD4+ and CD8+) yielded DNA amounts that averaged roughly 3.2 ug. General study points: Patients and controls shared approximately 30 CD8+ CDR3 sequences, highly expressed in patients.

Regarding this clonotype: The antigen is unknown.

Genomic DNA, serving as template, underwent TCR beta VDJ and CDR3 profiling. TCRdb passed the reads through MiXCR, listing each CDR3 protein once. This sample has 180,000 or so distinct CDR3 sequences, with around half found just once. CD8+CD57+ cell expansion had been shown by flow cytometry in patients chosen for sequencing. At the time of blood sampling, patients had not yet received any therapy. Sequencing was performed on sorted CD4+, CD8+, or CD8+CD57+ T cells (not recorded which) from PBMCs. The origin of this receptor is a human donor with aplastic anemia.

The CDR3 spells CASSFTRTYEQYF. DNA for the CDR3: TGTGCCAGCAGTTTCACCCGCACCTACGAGCAGTACTTC. The gene calls are TRBV13 and TRBJ2-7; unclear D gene. Germline V gene lookup returns CDR1 PRHDT and CDR2 FYEKMQ (reference sequence). The ends were cut back, 6 bases at V and 2 bases at J, with 11 bases in the middle. The length of the CDR3 is 13 residues.